A single T cell receptor (beta chain) is shown here with its context. What it binds is not known. Unique molecular identifiers had been added to the TCR beta cDNA libraries. Starting from roughly 1 to 10 million T cells, the study yielded about 490,000 cDNA molecules. TCRdb reprocessed the PCR reads via MiXCR and lists one record per CDR3 protein. This table holds 750,000 to 950,000 distinct CDR3 sequences, roughly half found once. The CDR3 runs to 16 residues. V was cut by 3 bases and J by 3 bases, with 16 bases left in between. Per germline, CDR1 SGDLS and CDR2 YYNGEE. This entry is derived from a study of post-analysis software for immune sequencing data. Study details: Relapsing-remitting, secondary progressive and progressive-relapsing forms made up the multiple sclerosis disease courses. Study findings and constraints: Roughly five TRBV segments were significantly more frequent in patients than in controls. TRBV5-6, TRBV5-1 and TRBV20-1 were among these segments. Those with multiple sclerosis, the patient group, showed significantly lower normalized Chao1 diversity than controls.

V gene TRBV9 combines with J gene TRBJ2-1; D is perhaps TRBD1 or TRBD2 (5 bases each). The sequenced sample was blood. This receptor was taken from a girl between 5 and 17 years old with multiple sclerosis. The CDR3 loop is CASSAGEGPLYNEQFF. The CDR3 coding sequence is TGTGCCAGCAGCGCAGGTGAGGGACCCCTCTACAATGAGCAGTTCTTC.